A single sample gave rise to the 29 T cell receptor beta chains below, sequenced in a study of vaccination and CD4 T cells after COVID-19. Treatment denoted: roughly 10-day PBMC culture with coronavirus spike peptide pools or control peptides (ViraFEST assay). For these receptors, no antigen is known. With the Oncomine TCR Beta short-read assay, DNA from cultured CD4+ T cells was sequenced. TCRdb fed the PCR reads into MiXCR, producing one record per CDR3 protein. The sample lists more than 20,000 distinct CDR3 sequences; approximately 38% were seen once. The sample consisted of CD4+ T cells from blood, cultured in vitro, taken before SARS-CoV-2 vaccination. These receptors were obtained from a human donor who had recovered from COVID-19.

V usage is TRBV27 and J usage is TRBJ2-3; a possible D gene is TRBD2 (6 bases). There are 13 residues in the CDR3. Germline CDR1 is MNHEY and CDR2 is SMNVEV (reference sequence). V gave up 11 bases and J gave up 1 base, with 13 bases separating them. The CDR3 sequence: CASSDLGTDTQYF. For the CDR3, the DNA is TGTGCCTCTAGCGACCTGGGCACAGATACGCAGTATTTT.

The CDR3 here is CASSRMGGGLSDTQYF. The CDR3 bases are TGTGCCAGCAGCCGCATGGGGGGGGGCCTCTCAGATACGCAGTATTTT. This chain joins TRBV7-2 and TRBJ2-3; D is perhaps TRBD2 (7 bases). The CDR3 has 16 amino acids. The V gene's germline CDR1 is SGHTA and CDR2 FQGNSA. Trimming left V 5 bases short and J 4 bases short, with 19 bases between. The full variable domain, with the rest looked up from reference TRBV7-2 and TRBJ2-3, is GAGVSQSPSNKVTEKGKDVELRCDPISGHTALYWYRQSLGQGLEFLIYFQGNSAPDKSGLPSDRFSAERTGGSVSTLTIQRTQQEDSAVYLCASSRMGGGLSDTQYFGPGTRLTVL.

The table lists this clonotype with a few counts. The chain is built from TRBV11-2 and TRBJ1-2; TRBD1 aligns across 7 bases. J lost 5 bases, V lost 5 bases, and 8 bases had no gene match. Germline lookup yields CDR1 SGHAT and CDR2 FQNNGV. The CDR3 is 14 residues long. DNA for the CDR3: TGTGCCAGCAGCCCCTCGAACAGGGGTTATGGCTACACCTTC. This encodes CASSPSNRGYGYTF.

The chain couples TRBV7-2 to TRBJ2-5; either TRBD1 or TRBD2 may fit D (6 bases each). Trimming shortened V by 4 bases and J by 2 bases, and 17 bases separated the two germline ends. This CDR3 has 16 residues. CDR1 is SGHTA, CDR2 FQGNSA, per germline. CDR3 coding DNA: TGTGCCAGCAGCTCCCCGGAGGGGGTAGGACAAGAGACCCAGTACTTC. It yields the protein CASSSPEGVGQETQYF.

V usage is TRBV5-4 and J usage is TRBJ1-2, with no clear D. The CDR3 has 11 residues. Germline V gene data show CDR1 as SGHNT and CDR2 as YYREEE (reference sequence). V lost 3 bases to trimming and J lost 6 bases, with 6 bases between them. CDR3 in DNA: TGTGCCAGCAGCTCCGTGAATGGCTACACCTTC. Protein sequence: CASSSVNGYTF.

The chain carries TRBV6-1 and TRBJ2-3; D might be TRBD2 (6 bases). The germline V gene encodes CDR1 MNHNS and CDR2 SASEGT. The germline V and J ends were trimmed by 5 bases and 2 bases, with 14 bases remaining between them. This CDR3 is 15 amino acids long. The CDR3 region is CASSRDAGYTDTQYF. CDR3 bases: TGTGCCAGCAGTCGGGACGCGGGATACACAGATACGCAGTATTTT.

This clonotype showed up just a few times. V gene TRBV7-7 combines with J gene TRBJ2-5; perhaps D is TRBD1 or TRBD2 (5 bases each). Per germline, CDR1 SSHAT and CDR2 FNYEAQ (reference sequence). The CDR3 length is 16 residues. V lost 2 bases, J lost 1 base, and 14 bases lay in between. The CDR3 DNA follows: TGTGCCAGCAGCTTAAGGGGACGATCCCTCCAAGAGACCCAGTACTTC. Its translation: CASSLRGRSLQETQYF.

V and J are TRBV6-5 and TRBJ2-6, with D hard to call. V was shortened by 2 bases and J by 1 base, with 3 bases between the two germline ends. The germline CDR1 and CDR2 sequences are MNHEY and SVGAGI. This CDR3 comprises 14 residues. The CDR3 region has the DNA TGTGCCAGCAGTTACCCGTCTGGGGCCAACGTCCTGACTTTC. Protein product: CASSYPSGANVLTF.

This clonotype was seen more than once but under ten times. The chain has TRBV2 and TRBJ1-6; D call uncertain. There are 13 residues in the CDR3. V gave up 6 bases and J gave up 6 bases, with 9 bases separating them. Germline V lookup: CDR1 SNHLY, CDR2 FYNNEI. CDR3 loop: CASRAESNSPLHF. The CDR3 DNA is TGTGCCAGCAGGGCCGAAAGTAATTCACCCCTCCACTTT.

The V and J genes are TRBV6-1 and TRBJ2-1; D is perhaps TRBD1 or TRBD2 (5 bases each). The germline V gene encodes CDR1 MNHNS and CDR2 SASEGT. This CDR3 contains 15 residues. Trimming removed 3 bases from V and 7 bases from J, with 16 bases in between. This chain's CDR3 is CASSDAGRVGNEQFF. CDR3 nucleotide sequence: TGTGCCAGCAGTGATGCGGGCAGGGTGGGGAATGAGCAGTTCTTC.

The rearrangement joins TRBV20-1 to TRBJ2-7, with 11 bases identical to TRBD2. Trimming removed 4 bases from V and 1 base from J; junction bases left unmatched: 6. Germline V gene sequence: CDR1 DFQATT, CDR2 SNEGSKA (reference sequence). This CDR3 contains 15 residues. The CDR3 loop reads CSANSGREPSYEQYF. In nucleotides, the CDR3 is TGCAGTGCTAATAGCGGGAGGGAACCGTCCTACGAGCAGTACTTC.

The table lists this clonotype with a count of one. The chain is built from TRBV5-6 and TRBJ1-1, with D possibly matching TRBD1 (5 bases). V gave up 4 bases and J gave up 3 bases, with 13 bases separating them. This CDR3 comprises 14 residues. Germline CDR1 and CDR2: SGHDT and YYEEEE. The CDR3 nucleotides are TGTGCCAGCAGCGGGGACGACGGGTACACTGAAGCTTTCTTT. It specifies CASSGDDGYTEAFF.

This chain connects TRBV6-2 or TRBV6-3 to TRBJ2-7; 9 nucleotides align to TRBD2. V trimming: 8 bases; J trimming: 2 bases; junction bases outside the gene matches: 4. The CDR3 covers 13 residues. Looked up from germline, CDR1 is MNHEY and CDR2 is SVGEGT. The CDR3 DNA follows: TGTGCCAGCGGGGCTAGCGGGACCTACGAGCAGTACTTC. It codes for CASGASGTYEQYF.

The rearrangement uses TRBV5-1 and TRBJ1-1; 9 nucleotides align to TRBD1. Germline V gene sequence: CDR1 SGHRS, CDR2 YFSETQ. CDR3 length equals 15 residues. V was clipped by 4 bases and J by 1 base; unmatched bases: 5. The CDR3 region is CASSGTGGWNTEAFF. The CDR3 DNA reads as TGCGCCAGCAGCGGAACAGGGGGCTGGAACACTGAAGCTTTCTTT.

The chain has TRBV2 and TRBJ1-5, with D possibly being TRBD1 (5 bases). Germline CDR1 is SNHLY and CDR2 is FYNNEI. The CDR3 is 14 residues long. Trimming left V 5 bases short and J 4 bases short, with 12 bases between. CDR3 amino acids: CASSIDGGNQPQHF. In DNA form, the CDR3 reads TGTGCCAGCAGTATAGATGGGGGAAATCAGCCCCAGCATTTT.

This clonotype appeared a few times. The rearrangement links TRBV7-2 to TRBJ2-3, with 14 bases that match TRBD2. The CDR3 is made up of 18 amino acids. The junction had 10 bases not matched to a gene; V was cut back by 5 bases and J by 3 bases. Germline V lookup: CDR1 SGHTA, CDR2 FQGNSA. This CDR3 is CASSPGTSGRIKTDTQYF. The CDR3 nucleotides are TGTGCCAGCAGCCCTGGGACTAGCGGGAGAATTAAGACAGATACGCAGTATTTT. Full variable domain (remainder filled in from reference TRBV7-2 and TRBJ2-3): GAGVSQSPSNKVTEKGKDVELRCDPISGHTALYWYRQSLGQGLEFLIYFQGNSAPDKSGLPSDRFSAERTGGSVSTLTIQRTQQEDSAVYLCASSPGTSGRIKTDTQYFGPGTRLTVL.

The chain joins TRBV20-1 to TRBJ2-1; 11 nucleotides line up with TRBD1. The length of the CDR3 is 15 residues. The ends lost 4 bases at V and 8 bases at J; junction bases unmatched: 10. Looked up from germline, CDR1 is DFQATT and CDR2 is SNEGSKA (reference sequence). CDR3 in DNA: TGCAGTGCTACCCCGGGGACAGGGGGTCAGCATGAGCAGTTCTTC. Amino acid sequence: CSATPGTGGQHEQFF.

CDR3 bases: TGTGCCAGCAGTCCGGGAGGCGGGGGAAACACTGAAGCTTTCTTT. It yields the protein CASSPGGGGNTEAFF. The chain couples TRBV25-1 to TRBJ1-1; tentative D call: TRBD1 (5 bases). CDR3 size: 15 residues. Trimming stripped 5 bases from V and 2 bases from J, with 15 bases between. CDR1 is MGHDK, CDR2 SYGVNS, per germline.

V gene TRBV7-6 combines with J gene TRBJ1-1; D unresolved. This CDR3 is 12 amino acids long. V shed 5 bases and J shed 6 bases, with 10 bases lying between them. Germline CDR1 is SGHVS and CDR2 is FNYEAQ. The chain's CDR3 is CASSLDFSEAFF. The CDR3 DNA is TGTGCCAGCAGCCTAGATTTCTCTGAAGCTTTCTTT.

This clonotype has just one count. This chain uses TRBV7-3 with TRBJ2-3; 7 bases are shared with TRBD2. Germline CDR1 and CDR2: SGHTA and FQGTGA. The length of the CDR3 is 15 residues. The junction had 5 bases not matched to a gene; V was cut back by 1 base and J by 4 bases. CDR3 protein: CASSLRAGVADTQYF. CDR3 bases: TGTGCCAGCAGCTTAAGGGCGGGAGTAGCAGATACGCAGTATTTT.

Of note for this clonotype: Compared with germline, one end of the junction differs, possibly owing to a read error. The gene calls are TRBV11-2 and TRBJ2-7; no reliable D call. Germline values: CDR1 SGHAT, CDR2 FQNNGV. The CDR3 loop spans 14 amino acids. This chain's CDR3 is CAGSLDWSSYEQYF. For the CDR3, the DNA is TGTGCCGGCAGCTTAGACTGGAGCTCCTACGAGCAGTACTTC.

The chain employs TRBV11-3 and TRBJ2-1; D is possibly TRBD2 (5 bases). Germline CDR1 and CDR2: SGHNT and YENEEA. The V end lost 5 bases, the J end lost 2 bases, and 13 bases lay between the germline ends. The CDR3 has 15 amino acids. DNA of the CDR3: TGTGCCAGCAGCGAACGGACTGGACCCTACAATGAGCAGTTCTTC. Translating gives CASSERTGPYNEQFF.

The J gene is TRBJ2-2, the V gene TRBV18; D remains ambiguous. The CDR3 is made up of 14 amino acids. CDR1 is KGHSH and CDR2 is LQKENI in the germline V gene. The V end was cut by 4 bases, the J end by 3 bases, with 9 bases between. The CDR3 reads CASSLPRDTGELFF. CDR3 DNA sequence: TGTGCCAGCTCACTACCTAGGGACACCGGGGAGCTGTTTTTT.

This clonotype has just a few counts. The chain carries TRBV7-8 and TRBJ2-2; the match to TRBD2 covers 8 bases. The CDR3 is 16 amino acids. V dropped 1 base and J dropped 2; count of bases not matched to a gene: 3. Per germline, CDR1 SGHVS and CDR2 FQNEAQ. The CDR3 nucleotides read TGTGCCAGCAGCTTAGTGAGCGGGAGCAACACCGGGGAGCTGTTTTTT. Translating gives CASSLVSGSNTGELFF.

This chain links TRBV20-1 with TRBJ2-3; TRBD2 matches at 9 bases. The length of the CDR3 is 14 residues. Germline CDR1 DFQATT, CDR2 SNEGSKA (reference sequence). With 6 bases clipped from V and 4 bases from J, the junction kept 8 bases outside the gene matches. For the CDR3, the DNA is TGCAGTGCCGAAATTAGCGGGAGATCAGATACGCAGTATTTT. Its translation: CSAEISGRSDTQYF.

V is TRBV14 and J is TRBJ1-1; D gene ambiguous. Germline values: CDR1 SGHDN, CDR2 FVKESK. CDR3 size: 13 residues. The V gene lost 6 bases and the J gene lost 6 bases, with 14 bases spanning the gap. The CDR3 sequence: CASRMASRAEAFF. The CDR3 coding sequence is TGTGCCAGCAGAATGGCCAGCCGGGCTGAAGCTTTCTTT.

This clonotype was seen a few times. V gene TRBV20-1 combines with J gene TRBJ2-1; TRBD1 is a possible D gene (6 bases). CDR3 length: 14 amino acids. The germline V gene encodes CDR1 DFQATT and CDR2 SNEGSKA (reference sequence). Trimming shortened V by 4 bases and J by 0 bases, and 10 bases separated the two germline ends. The CDR3 loop is CSAILGASYNEQFF. For the CDR3, the DNA is TGCAGTGCTATCCTGGGGGCCTCCTACAATGAGCAGTTCTTC.

The rearrangement uses TRBV19 and TRBJ2-7, with TRBD2 identical over 7 bases. The CDR3 covers 13 residues. The V gene's germline CDR1 is LNHDA and CDR2 SQIVND (reference sequence). With 3 bases clipped from V and 3 bases from J, the junction kept 2 bases outside the gene matches. This chain's CDR3 is CASSIGGGYEQYF. The CDR3 DNA sequence: TGTGCCAGTAGTATTGGGGGGGGCTACGAGCAGTACTTC. The full variable domain, its missing parts supplied by reference TRBV19 and TRBJ2-7, is DGGITQSPKYLFRKEGQNVTLSCEQNLNHDAMYWYRQDPGQGLRLIYYSQIVNDFQKGDIAEGYSVSREKKESFPLTVTSAQKNPTAFYLCASSIGGGYEQYFGPGTRLTVT.

Only a few counts were recorded for this clonotype. This rearrangement joins TRBV20-1 to TRBJ1-1; perhaps TRBD1 as D (5 bases). This CDR3 has 13 residues. V shed 2 bases and J shed 7 bases, with 14 bases lying between them. The germline V gene has CDR1 DFQATT and CDR2 SNEGSKA (reference sequence). The CDR3 bases are TGCAGTGCTAGAAAAACAGGTTCGCGTGAAGCTTTCTTT. Protein sequence: CSARKTGSREAFF.